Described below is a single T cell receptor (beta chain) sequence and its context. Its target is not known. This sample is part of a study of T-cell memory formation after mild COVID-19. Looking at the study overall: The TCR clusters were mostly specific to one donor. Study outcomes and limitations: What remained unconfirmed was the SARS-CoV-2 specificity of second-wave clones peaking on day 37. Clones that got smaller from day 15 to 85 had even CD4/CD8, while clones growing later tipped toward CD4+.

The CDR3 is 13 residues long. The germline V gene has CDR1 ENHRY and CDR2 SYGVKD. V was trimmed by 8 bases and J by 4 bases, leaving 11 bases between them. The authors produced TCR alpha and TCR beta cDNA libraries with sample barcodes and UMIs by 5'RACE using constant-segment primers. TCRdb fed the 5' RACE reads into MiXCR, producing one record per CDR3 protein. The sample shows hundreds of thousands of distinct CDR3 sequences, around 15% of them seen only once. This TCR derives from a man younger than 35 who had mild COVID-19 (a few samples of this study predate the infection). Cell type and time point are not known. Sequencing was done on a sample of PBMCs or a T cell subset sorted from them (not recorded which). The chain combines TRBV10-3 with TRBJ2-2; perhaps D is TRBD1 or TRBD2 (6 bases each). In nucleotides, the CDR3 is TGTGCCATCCGGGGGCCTCCCACCGGGGAGCTGTTTTTT. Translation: CAIRGPPTGELFF.